The 16 T cell receptor delta chains below all came from one sample that was sequenced in a study of gamma-delta T cells after stem cell transplantation. TCRdb reprocessed the RT-PCR reads through CATT. The table lists around 1,500 delta-chain clones, less than 6.5% of them singletons. The specimen sequenced was gamma-delta T cells. The receptors come from a human donor. It is not recorded whose cells these are; they may come from a transplant donor.

This clone appeared a few times. This rearrangement joins TRDV2 to TRDJ1, with 13 bases lining up with TRDD3. V shed 3 bases and J 3 bases; nucleotides not matched to a gene: 9. CDR3 size: 17 residues. Germline loops: CDR1 GEAIGNYY, CDR2 EKD. The CDR3 here is CACDSLLGDTGADKLIF. CDR3 DNA sequence: TGTGCCTGTGACTCCTTACTGGGGGATACGGGAGCCGATAAACTCATCTTT.

This clone is labeled as hyperexpanded. In the same sample, other DNA sequences code for this CDR3. V is TRDV1 and J is TRDJ1; TRDD3 matches 9 bases. CDR1 and CDR2 from the germline V gene are TSWWSYY and QGS. V lost 4 bases, J lost 7 bases, and 13 bases stayed unmatched. The CDR3 is 16 amino acids. CDR3 protein: CALGARRATGGAKLIF. The CDR3 DNA follows: TGTGCTCTTGGGGCCCGGCGCGCTACTGGGGGAGCTAAACTCATCTTT.

This clone showed up just a few times. With a far larger clone one base away, a read error is the likely cause. The sample carries other DNA sequences with the same CDR3. The gene calls are TRDV3 and TRDJ1; the match to TRDD2 covers 7 bases. CDR3 length: 17 residues. Germline assignment: CDR1 TVYSNPD and CDR2 GDNSRS (reference sequence). With 0 bases clipped from V and 4 bases from J, the junction kept 17 bases outside the gene matches. This CDR3 is CAFRVSYLTLANDKLIF. The CDR3 DNA is TGTGCCTTTAGGGTTTCCTACTTAACACTCGCCAACGATAAACTCATCTTT.

Comments on this clone: A far larger clone lies a single base away; this is likely a read error. This specimen includes other DNA sequences encoding the same CDR3. The chain couples TRDV1 to TRDJ1, with D perhaps TRDD2 (6 bases). V lost 3 bases and J lost 1, with 33 bases in between. The CDR3 length is 22 residues. The germline V gene has CDR1 TSWWSYY and CDR2 QGS. The CDR3 DNA follows: TGTGCTCTTGGGGAGGAGGTGGTCCTACTCAGGGACTCGGTACTGCGCACCGATAAACTCATCTTT. Translated, it gives CALGEEVVLLRDSVLRTDKLIF.

Worth noting for this clone: This likely stems from a read error, as it lies one base from a far larger clone. This sample includes further DNA sequences coding for the same CDR3. V and J are TRDV1 and TRDJ2, with 12 positions matching TRDD3. The J segment lost 3 bases and the V segment lost 2 bases, leaving 28 bases of the junction unmatched. CDR3 length: 25 residues. Per the germline V gene, CDR1 is TSWWSYY and CDR2 is QGS. The CDR3 region is CALGEKGQAFLQTILGDTMTAQLFF. The DNA of the CDR3 is TGTGCTCTTGGGGAAAAAGGACAGGCCTTTCTCCAAACCATACTGGGGGATACAATGACAGCACAACTCTTCTTT.

This clone has ten or more counts. A far larger clone is one nucleotide away, so this likely arose from a read error. CDR3 DNA sequence: TGTGCTCTTGGGGAATTTCCTATAAAGGAGCTGGATCATTACACCGATAAACTCATCTTT. Translation: CALGEFPIKELDHYTDKLIF. V and J are TRDV1 and TRDJ1; D possibly corresponds to TRDD2 (6 bases). CDR3 length: 20 residues. V dropped 2 bases and J dropped 0 bases, with 25 bases sitting between them. Germline lookup yields CDR1 TSWWSYY and CDR2 QGS.

This clone was seen only a few times. One base separates it from a far larger clone, so it is likely a read error. The chain combines TRDV3 with TRDJ1, with 7 positions matching TRDD2. The V gene's germline CDR1 is TVYSNPD and CDR2 GDNSRS (reference sequence). Trimming cost V 0 bases and J 4 bases; bases outside gene matches: 17. The CDR3 extends over 17 amino acids. The CDR3 loop is CAFRVSYLTLADDKLIF. The CDR3 DNA is TGTGCCTTTAGGGTTTCCTACTTAACGCTCGCCGACGATAAACTCATCTTT.

As to this clone: The TCRdb protein, from a much larger clone, departs from this DNA's translation at residue 3, likely by read error; the protein shown derives from the DNA. The gene calls are TRDV2 and TRDJ4, with D perhaps matching TRDD2 (5 bases). Per the germline V gene, CDR1 is GEAIGNYY and CDR2 is EKD. This CDR3 comprises 18 residues. The chain's CDR3 is CARDDGLHRPQFTRPLIF. CDR3 DNA: TGTGCCCGTGACGATGGCCTTCACCGACCACAATTTACCAGACCCCTGATCTTT.

This clone was found a few times. A read error is likely here: a far larger clone is one base away. The sample holds other DNA sequences that translate to the same CDR3. J is TRDJ1 and V is TRDV1, with 11 positions matching TRDD3. Trimming at V came to 0 bases and at J to 0 bases, leaving 21 bases not matched to a gene. There are 23 residues in the CDR3. Germline V gene data show CDR1 as TSWWSYY and CDR2 as QGS. The CDR3 here is CALGELIGWGLLGDMVYTDKLIF. The CDR3 coding sequence is TGTGCTCTTGGGGAACTGATCGGTTGGGGGTTACTGGGGGATATGGTGTACACCGATAAACTCATCTTT.

Note on this clone: Other DNA sequences within the sample encode an identical CDR3. This chain connects TRDV2 to TRDJ1; D gene uncertain. The CDR3 sequence is 15 residues long. V lost 0 bases, J lost 0 bases, and 10 bases lay in between. Germline lookup yields CDR1 GEAIGNYY and CDR2 EKD. CDR3: CACDTVGGYTDKLIF. CDR3 DNA sequence: TGTGCCTGTGACACCGTGGGAGGTTACACCGATAAACTCATCTTT.

This clone was seen only a few times. V is TRDV2 and J is TRDJ1; D gene unclear. Trimming left V 0 bases short and J 5 bases short, with 21 bases between. The CDR3 extends over 17 amino acids. The germline CDR1 and CDR2 sequences are GEAIGNYY and EKD. For the CDR3, the DNA is TGTGCCTGTGACACCGTAAGGGCCTATAAGGGGCGGGATAAACTCATCTTT. Protein sequence: CACDTVRAYKGRDKLIF.

This clone is large. Other nucleotide sequences in the sample specify the same CDR3. V is TRAV29/DV5 and J is TRDJ1; 8 nucleotides line up with TRDD3. CDR1 is NSMFDY, CDR2 ISSIKDK, per germline. V gave up 0 bases and J gave up 1 base; unmatched junction bases: 11. The CDR3 extends over 17 amino acids. CDR3: CAASASYGWGITDKLIF. The CDR3 DNA reads as TGTGCAGCAAGCGCCTCCTACGGTTGGGGGATCACCGATAAACTCATCTTT.

This clone is termed large. Other nucleotide sequences from this sample produce the same CDR3. The chain is built from TRDV1 and TRDJ1; TRDD3 matches at 11 bases. Unmatched junction bases numbered 21, after V lost 0 bases and J lost 0 bases. CDR1 is TSWWSYY, CDR2 QGS, per germline. CDR3 length: 23 residues. DNA for the CDR3: TGTGCTCTTGGGGAACTAATCGGTTGGGGGTTACTGGGGGATATGGTGTACACCGATAAACTCATCTTT. Amino acids: CALGELIGWGLLGDMVYTDKLIF.

To note about this clone: The protein recorded in TCRdb matches a much larger clone and deviates from this DNA's translation at residue 9, suggesting a read error; the protein here is obtained by translating the DNA. The chain combines TRDV1 with TRDJ1, with 8 bases that match TRDD3. The germline gives CDR1 TSWWSYY, CDR2 QGS. With 4 bases clipped from V and 7 bases from J, the junction kept 14 bases outside the gene matches. The length of the CDR3 is 16 residues. The CDR3 region has the DNA TGTGCTCTTGGGGCCCGGCGCGCTGCTGGGGGAGCTAAACTCATCTTT. Amino acids: CALGARRAAGGAKLIF.

Only a few counts were recorded for this clone. The junction departs from germline at one end; a sequencing error may be responsible. This chain links TRDV2 with TRDJ3; 7 bases agree with TRDD3. CDR3 size: 22 residues. CDR1 is GEAIGNYY and CDR2 is EKD in the germline V gene. The CDR3 coding sequence is TGTGCCTGTGGCACCGGTTTGGGTCCCCACTGGGGAGGCCCCTGGGACACCCGACAGATGTTTTTC. As protein: CACGTGLGPHWGGPWDTRQMFF.

This clone occurred a few times. A far more abundant clone sits one base away, making this likely a read error. Other DNA sequences in this specimen translate into the identical CDR3. The rearrangement links TRDV1 to TRDJ1; TRDD3 aligns across 9 bases. Germline V gives CDR1 TSWWSYY, CDR2 QGS. J gave up 6 bases and V 0 bases, and 17 bases lay outside the gene matches. The CDR3 runs to 19 residues. The CDR3 spells CALGELVYAVTGGPNKLIF. The CDR3 DNA sequence: TGTGCTCTTGGGGAACTGGTATACGCCGTCACTGGGGGACCCAATAAACTCATCTTT.